Sequencing of this TCR beta chain was carried out in a study of cytomegalovirus exposure and HLA in healthy donors. Trimming removed 2 bases at V and 11 bases at J, with 10 bases between. Germline V gene sequence: CDR1 MGHDK, CDR2 SYGVNS. The CDR3 has 13 amino acids. Separate from the approximately 670-subject first cohort, the roughly 120-subject validation cohort was the one that the donors belonged to. The assay was immunoSEQ multiplex PCR, and TCRdb's table has in-frame clones only and misses some. The sample has 250,000 to 400,000 clones, around 90% seen once. Worth noting for this clone: The antigen is not known.

Study-wide results and caveats: The classifier was said to identify cytomegalovirus status with high specificity and sensitivity. Among TCR beta chains, those listed as cytomegalovirus-associated numbered more than 150. In vitro experiments confirmed that three CMV-associated chains were specific for CMV antigens.

Source material: PBMCs. The TCR comes from a man younger than 40 in good health and CMV-seronegative. This rearrangement joins TRBV25-1 to TRBJ1-6; D is unresolved. The CDR3 DNA reads as TGTGCCAGCAGTGAAACCGCGGCCCCACCCCTCCACTTT. Encoded protein: CASSETAAPPLHF.